The clone carrying this T cell receptor beta chain has more than one count but fewer than ten. The time point: persistent/refractory GD, antithyroid drugs over 5 years with positive TRAb. From RNA extracted from PBMCs, the TCR library was made. The patients were drawn from one endocrinology department in Xi'an, China. The V end lost 3 bases, the J end lost 4 bases, and 19 bases lay between the germline ends. The germline CDR1 and CDR2 sequences are SQVTM and ANQGSEA. This CDR3 region has 16 residues. This specimen belongs to a study of regulatory T cells in long-lasting Graves disease. Looking at the study overall: Persistent Graves' disease meant over 5 years of antithyroid drugs with positive TSH receptor antibodies.

CDR3-region Arm-PCR and iRepertoire HTBI primers produced the TCR beta libraries. TCRdb re-called the multiplex PCR reads through MiXCR, storing one row per CDR3 protein. Found here are about 460,000 distinct CDR3 sequences, approximately 23% of them singletons; the top ten hold roughly 14%. This receptor was obtained from a female donor with Graves disease. Sequencing was performed on peripheral blood mononuclear cells (PBMCs), taken when the disease was refractory, from a patient treated with antithyroid drugs. The gene calls are TRBV29-1 and TRBJ2-1; D possibly uses TRBD1 or TRBD2 (5 bases each). Here the CDR3 reads CSVEPPGTRPYNEQFF. Written as DNA, the CDR3 is TGCAGCGTTGAGCCCCCGGGGACGCGACCATACAATGAGCAGTTCTTC.